These T cell receptor beta chains were read from a single sample in a study of T cell responses to AZD1222 COVID-19 vaccine. Produced via immunoSEQ multiplex PCR; TCRdb's table is partial and in-frame only. The data contain 100,000 to 150,000 clones, roughly nine tenths of them singletons. The material sequenced was peripheral blood, taken on day 0 of AZD1222 vaccination. The receptor set was obtained from an adult in good health. Each CDR3 is given with its conserved first and last residue. D genes are given only for firm matches. Clone size appears in some rows only: once, few, many, or a class for an expanded clone.

v_gene	j_gene	d_gene	abundance	CDR3aa	CDR3nt
TRBV19	TRBJ2-1	TRBD2	.	CASSILAGGEQFF	TGTGCCAGTAGTATACTAGCGGGAGGGGAGCAGTTCTTC
TRBV7-9	TRBJ2-7	.	.	CASSLFRGPYEQYF	TGTGCCAGCAGCCTATTCCGGGGACCCTACGAGCAGTACTTC
TRBV11-2	TRBJ2-1	.	.	CASSSRGAEQFF	TGTGCCAGCAGCTCAAGGGGGGCTGAGCAGTTCTTC
TRBV7-9	TRBJ2-5	TRBD2	once	CASSAVRGVIQETQYF	TGTGCCAGCTCGGCCGTACGGGGGGTAATACAAGAGACCCAGTACTTC
TRBV4-1	TRBJ1-3	.	.	CASSQSPPAGSGNTIYF	TGCGCCAGCAGCCAATCTCCCCCAGCAGGCTCTGGAAACACCATATATTTT
TRBV4-2	TRBJ2-2	.	once	CASSQEGTANTGELFF	TGTGCCAGCAGCCAAGAGGGGACGGCGAACACCGGGGAGCTGTTTTTT
TRBV29-1	TRBJ1-4	.	.	CSVVSGVNEKLFF	TGCAGCGTTGTCAGCGGGGTTAATGAAAAACTGTTTTTT
TRBV11-2	TRBJ1-4	.	few	CASSLAGRRGEKLFF	TGTGCCAGCAGCTTAGCCGGACGGAGGGGAGAAAAACTGTTTTTT
TRBV9	TRBJ2-2	.	.	CASSGKGGRVTGELFF	TGTGCCAGCAGCGGAAAGGGGGGGCGCGTCACCGGGGAGCTGTTTTTT
TRBV27	TRBJ1-5	.	.	CASSLHSSNQPQHF	TGTGCCAGCAGTTTGCACAGCTCGAATCAGCCCCAGCATTTT
TRBV10-3	TRBJ1-3	.	.	CAIARDPGNTIYF	TGTGCCATCGCGAGGGACCCTGGAAACACCATATATTTT
TRBV19	TRBJ1-2	.	.	CATTRDIGDYGYTF	TGTGCCACAACCCGGGACATTGGGGACTATGGCTACACCTTC
TRBV6-2/TRBV6-3	TRBJ2-1	.	few	CASSSRLTLAGVEQFF	TGTGCCAGCAGTTCTCGGCTAACACTAGCTGGGGTTGAGCAGTTCTTC
TRBV7-8	TRBJ2-1	.	.	CASSLAYRRDEQFF	TGTGCCAGCAGCTTAGCGTATAGACGGGATGAGCAGTTCTTC
TRBV18	TRBJ2-2	.	few	CASSPPNTGELFF	TGTGCCAGCTCACCACCGAACACCGGGGAGCTGTTTTTT
TRBV4-3	TRBJ2-1	TRBD2	.	CASSQAVGGVGSYNEQFF	TGCGCCAGCAGCCAAGCCGTGGGAGGGGTGGGCTCCTACAATGAGCAGTTCTTC